This TCR beta chain was documented in a study of shared clonotypes between healthy human individuals. Measured with immunoSEQ multiplex PCR; TCRdb has only the in-frame clones, and not every one. The sample includes roughly 2.5 million clones, more than 80% of them seen just once. J lost 4 bases, V lost 4 bases, and 5 bases had no gene match. Germline V gene data show CDR1 as SGHDT and CDR2 as YYEEEE. The length of the CDR3 is 14 residues. The TCR sequence derives from a man aged 18-30 years in good health. The sample consisted of naive CD4+ T cells sorted from blood. Subset in this sample: CD45RA+ positively selected. The V call is TRBV5-6, the J call TRBJ1-1; 9 bases map to TRBD1. The DNA for the CDR3 is TGTGCCAGCAGCCTGAGACAGGGGGGCACTGAAGCTTTCTTT. As protein: CASSLRQGGTEAFF.